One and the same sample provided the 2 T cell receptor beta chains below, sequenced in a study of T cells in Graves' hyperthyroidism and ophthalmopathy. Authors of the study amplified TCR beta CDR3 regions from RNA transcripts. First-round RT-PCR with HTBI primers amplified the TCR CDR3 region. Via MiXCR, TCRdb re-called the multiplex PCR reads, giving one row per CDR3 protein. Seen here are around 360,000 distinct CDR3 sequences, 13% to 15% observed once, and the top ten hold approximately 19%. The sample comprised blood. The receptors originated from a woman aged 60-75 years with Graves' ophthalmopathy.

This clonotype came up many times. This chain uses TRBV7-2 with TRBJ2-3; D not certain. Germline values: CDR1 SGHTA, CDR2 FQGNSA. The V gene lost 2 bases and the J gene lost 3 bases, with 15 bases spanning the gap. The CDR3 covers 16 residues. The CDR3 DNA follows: TGTGCCAGCAGCTTACTAGGCCTGCAACGAACAGATACGCAGTATTTT. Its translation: CASSLLGLQRTDTQYF.

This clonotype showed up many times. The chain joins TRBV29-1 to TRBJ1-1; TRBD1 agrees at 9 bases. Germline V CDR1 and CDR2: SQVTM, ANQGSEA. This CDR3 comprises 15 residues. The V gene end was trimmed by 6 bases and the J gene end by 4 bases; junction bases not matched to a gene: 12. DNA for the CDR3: TGCAGCGTAGCCCAAACGCCGACAGGGGGCACTGAAGCTTTCTTT. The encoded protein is CSVAQTPTGGTEAFF.